This T cell receptor (beta chain) was sequenced for a study of blood T cell repertoires in COVID-19. Trimming took 0 bases from V and 4 from J, leaving 11 bases between them. The germline V gene encodes CDR1 SGDLS and CDR2 YYNGEE. The CDR3 has 15 amino acids. The protocol was immunoSEQ multiplex PCR, while the TCRdb copy is restricted to in-frame clones and leaves out a portion. Among more than 300,000 clones listed, 91% were seen once. The sequenced sample consisted of peripheral blood. The clonotype comes from a woman aged 18-35 years who had recovered from COVID-19. The chain combines TRBV9 with TRBJ2-1, with D uncertain. CDR3 amino acids: CASSVDLYAYNEQFF. The CDR3 bases are TGTGCCAGCAGCGTAGATCTCTATGCTTACAATGAGCAGTTCTTC. Using reference TRBV9 and TRBJ2-1 for the parts outside the CDR3, the full variable domain is DSGVTQTPKHLITATGQRVTLRCSPRSGDLSVYWYQQSLDQGLQFLIQYYNGEERAKGNILERFSAQQFPDLHSELNLSSLELGDSALYFCASSVDLYAYNEQFFGPGTRLTVL.